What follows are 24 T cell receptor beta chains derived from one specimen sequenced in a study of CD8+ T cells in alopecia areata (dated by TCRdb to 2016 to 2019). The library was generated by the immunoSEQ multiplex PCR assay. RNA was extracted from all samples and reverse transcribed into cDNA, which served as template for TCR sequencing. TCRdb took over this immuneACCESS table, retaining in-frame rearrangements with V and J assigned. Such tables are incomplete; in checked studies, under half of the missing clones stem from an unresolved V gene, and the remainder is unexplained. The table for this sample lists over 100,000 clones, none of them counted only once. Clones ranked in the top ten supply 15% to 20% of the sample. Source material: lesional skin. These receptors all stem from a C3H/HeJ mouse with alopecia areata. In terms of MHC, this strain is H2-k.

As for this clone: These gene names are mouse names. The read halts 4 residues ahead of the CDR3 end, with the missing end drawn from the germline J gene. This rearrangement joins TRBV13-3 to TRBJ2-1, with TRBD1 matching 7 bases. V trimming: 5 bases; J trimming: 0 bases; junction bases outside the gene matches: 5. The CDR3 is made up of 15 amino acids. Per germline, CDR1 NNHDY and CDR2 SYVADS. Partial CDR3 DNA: TGTGCCAGCAGCCACGACAGGGCTAACTATGCT. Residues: CASSHDRANYA. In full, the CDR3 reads CASSHDRANYAEQFF.

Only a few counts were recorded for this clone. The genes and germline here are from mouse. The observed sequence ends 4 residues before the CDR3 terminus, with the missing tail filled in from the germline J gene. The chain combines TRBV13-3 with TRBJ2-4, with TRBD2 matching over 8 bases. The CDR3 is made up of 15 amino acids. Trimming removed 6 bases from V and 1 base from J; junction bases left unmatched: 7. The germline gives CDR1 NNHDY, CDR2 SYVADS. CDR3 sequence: CASTGGGAGQNTLYF. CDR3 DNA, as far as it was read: TGTGCCAGCACCGGGGGGGGCGCGGGTCAAAAC. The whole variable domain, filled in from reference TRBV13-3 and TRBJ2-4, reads EAAVTQSPRSKVAVTGGKVTLSCHQTNNHDYMYWYRQDTGHGLRLIHYSYVADSTEKGDIPDGYKASRPSQENFSLILELASLSQTAVYFCASTGGGAGQNTLYFGAGTRLSVL.

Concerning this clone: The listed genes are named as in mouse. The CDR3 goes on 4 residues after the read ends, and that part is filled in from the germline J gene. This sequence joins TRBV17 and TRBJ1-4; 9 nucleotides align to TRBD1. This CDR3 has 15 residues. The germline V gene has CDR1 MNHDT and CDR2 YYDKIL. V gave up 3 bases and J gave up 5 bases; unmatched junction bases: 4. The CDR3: CASSSWDRDNERLFF. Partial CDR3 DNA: TGTGCTAGCAGTAGCTGGGACAGGGATAACGAA.

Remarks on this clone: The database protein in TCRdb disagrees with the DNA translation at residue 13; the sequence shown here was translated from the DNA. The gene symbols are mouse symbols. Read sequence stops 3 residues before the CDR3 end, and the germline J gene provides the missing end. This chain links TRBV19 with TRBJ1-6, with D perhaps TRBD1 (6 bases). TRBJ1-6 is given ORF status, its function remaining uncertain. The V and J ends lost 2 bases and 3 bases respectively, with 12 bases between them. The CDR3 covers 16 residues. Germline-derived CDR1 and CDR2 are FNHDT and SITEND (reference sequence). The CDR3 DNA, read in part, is TGTGCCAGCAGTATCGGGACAAGCTACTATAATTCGCCC. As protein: CASSIGTSYYNSP. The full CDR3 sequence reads CASSIGTSYYNSPLYF.

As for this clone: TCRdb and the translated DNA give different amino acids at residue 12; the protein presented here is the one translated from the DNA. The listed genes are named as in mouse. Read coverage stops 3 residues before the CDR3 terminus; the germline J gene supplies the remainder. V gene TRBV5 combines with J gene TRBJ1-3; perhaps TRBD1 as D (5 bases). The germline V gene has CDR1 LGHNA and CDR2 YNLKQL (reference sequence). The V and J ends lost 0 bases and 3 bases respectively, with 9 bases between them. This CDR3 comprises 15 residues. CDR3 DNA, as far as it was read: TGTGCCAGCAGCCAAGATGGGGGGGTTGGAAATACG. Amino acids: CASSQDGGVGNT. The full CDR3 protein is CASSQDGGVGNTLYF.

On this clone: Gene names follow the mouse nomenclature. Partial CDR3 DNA: TGCACCTGCAGTGCAGATCACAGGCCCTCCTAT. This translates into CTCSADHRPSY. Given in full, the CDR3 is CTCSADHRPSYEQYF. This sequence joins TRBV1 and TRBJ2-7; a weak D match, TRBD1 (5 bases). The read stops 4 residues short of the end of the CDR3; the missing end is completed from the germline J gene. The CDR3 spans 15 residues. V was pared by 0 bases and J by 0 bases, with 9 bases between. CDR1 is NSQYPW, CDR2 LRSPGD, per germline (reference sequence).

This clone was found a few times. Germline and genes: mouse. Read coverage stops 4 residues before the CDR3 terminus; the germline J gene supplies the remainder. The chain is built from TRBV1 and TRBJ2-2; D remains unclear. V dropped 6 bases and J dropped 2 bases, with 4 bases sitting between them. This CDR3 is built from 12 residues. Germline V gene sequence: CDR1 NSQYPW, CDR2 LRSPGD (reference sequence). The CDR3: CTCRRNTGQLYF. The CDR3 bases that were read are TGCACCTGCAGGAGGAACACCGGG.

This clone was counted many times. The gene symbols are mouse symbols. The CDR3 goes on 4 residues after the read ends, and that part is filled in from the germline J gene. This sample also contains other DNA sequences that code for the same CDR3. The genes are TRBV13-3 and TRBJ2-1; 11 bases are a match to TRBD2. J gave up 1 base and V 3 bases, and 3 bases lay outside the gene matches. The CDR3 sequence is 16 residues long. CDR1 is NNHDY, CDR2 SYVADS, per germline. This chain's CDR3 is CASSGDWGPNYAEQFF. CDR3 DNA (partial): TGTGCCAGCAGTGGGGACTGGGGGCCGAACTATGCT.

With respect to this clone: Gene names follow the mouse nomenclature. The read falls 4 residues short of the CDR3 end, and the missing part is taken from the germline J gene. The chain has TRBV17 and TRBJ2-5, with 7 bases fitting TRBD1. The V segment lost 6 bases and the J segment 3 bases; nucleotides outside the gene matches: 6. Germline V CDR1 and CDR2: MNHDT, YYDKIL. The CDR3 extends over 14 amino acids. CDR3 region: CASRPRDRQDTQYF. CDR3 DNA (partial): TGTGCTAGCAGGCCCCGGGACAGACAAGAC. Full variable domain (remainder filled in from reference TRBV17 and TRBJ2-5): DTTVKQNPRYKLARVGKPVNLICSQTMNHDTMYWYQKKPNQAPKLLLFYYDKILNREADTFEKFQSSRPNNSFCSLYIGSAGLEYSAMYLCASRPRDRQDTQYFGPGTRLLVL.

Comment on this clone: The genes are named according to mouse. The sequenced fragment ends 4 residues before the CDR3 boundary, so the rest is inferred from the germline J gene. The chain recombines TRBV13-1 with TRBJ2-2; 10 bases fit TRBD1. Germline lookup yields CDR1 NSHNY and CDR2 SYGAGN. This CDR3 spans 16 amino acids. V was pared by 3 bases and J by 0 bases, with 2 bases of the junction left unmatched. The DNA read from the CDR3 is TGTGCCAGCAGTGGCGGGACAGGGGCAAACACCGGG. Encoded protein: CASSGGTGANTG. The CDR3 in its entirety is CASSGGTGANTGQLYF.

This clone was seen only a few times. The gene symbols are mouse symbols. The CDR3 is CTCSAWTGGPYEQYF. The sequenced CDR3 bases are TGCACCTGCAGTGCTTGGACAGGGGGGCCTTAT. The chain carries TRBV1 and TRBJ2-7; TRBD1 agrees at 10 bases. Coverage ceases 4 residues before the CDR3 finishes, and the germline J gene fills in the end. CDR1 NSQYPW and CDR2 LRSPGD come from the germline V gene (reference sequence). The CDR3 totals 15 residues.

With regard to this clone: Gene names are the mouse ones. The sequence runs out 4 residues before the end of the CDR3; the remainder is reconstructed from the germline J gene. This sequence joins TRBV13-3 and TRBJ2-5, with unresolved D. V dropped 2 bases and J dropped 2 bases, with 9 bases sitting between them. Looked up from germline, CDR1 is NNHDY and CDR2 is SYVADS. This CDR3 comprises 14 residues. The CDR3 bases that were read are TGTGCCAGCAGTGACCGACACATCCAAGAC. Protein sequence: CASSDRHIQD. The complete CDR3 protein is CASSDRHIQDTQYF.

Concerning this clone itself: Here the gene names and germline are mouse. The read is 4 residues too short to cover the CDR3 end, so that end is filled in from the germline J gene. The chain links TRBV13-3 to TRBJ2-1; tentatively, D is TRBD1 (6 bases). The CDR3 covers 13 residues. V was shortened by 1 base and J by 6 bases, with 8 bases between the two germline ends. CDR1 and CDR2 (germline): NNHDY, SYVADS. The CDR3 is CASSDQDSAEQFF. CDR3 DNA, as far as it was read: TGTGCCAGCAGTGATCAGGACAGTGCT.

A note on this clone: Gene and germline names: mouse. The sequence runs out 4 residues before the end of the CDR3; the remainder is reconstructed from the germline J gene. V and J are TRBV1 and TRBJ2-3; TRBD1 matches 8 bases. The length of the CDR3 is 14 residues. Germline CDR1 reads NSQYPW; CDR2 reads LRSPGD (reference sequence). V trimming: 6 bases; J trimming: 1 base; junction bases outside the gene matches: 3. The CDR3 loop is CTCRDREGAETLYF. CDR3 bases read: TGCACCTGCAGGGACAGGGAGGGTGCAGAA.

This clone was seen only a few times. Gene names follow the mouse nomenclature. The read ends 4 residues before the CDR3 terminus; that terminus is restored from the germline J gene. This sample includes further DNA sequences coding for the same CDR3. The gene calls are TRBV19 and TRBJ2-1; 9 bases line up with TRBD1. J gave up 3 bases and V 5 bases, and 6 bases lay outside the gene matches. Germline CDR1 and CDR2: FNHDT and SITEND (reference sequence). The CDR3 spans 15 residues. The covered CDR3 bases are TGTGCCAGCAGCCTCCGACAGGGGGGCTATGCT. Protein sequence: CASSLRQGGYA. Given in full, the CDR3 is CASSLRQGGYAEQFF.

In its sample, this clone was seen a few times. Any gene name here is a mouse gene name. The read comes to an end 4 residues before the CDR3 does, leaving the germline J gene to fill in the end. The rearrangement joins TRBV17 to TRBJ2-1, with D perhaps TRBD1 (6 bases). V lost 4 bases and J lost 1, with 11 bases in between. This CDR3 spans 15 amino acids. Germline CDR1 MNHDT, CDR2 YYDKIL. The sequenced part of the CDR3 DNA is TGTGCTAGCAGTAAGGAGGGGGTCAACTATGCT. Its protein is CASSKEGVNYA. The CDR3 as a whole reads CASSKEGVNYAEQFF.

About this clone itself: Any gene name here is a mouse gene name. CDR3 bases read: TGCACCTGCAGTACACAGGGCTCCTAT. This encodes CTCSTQGSY. The whole CDR3 reads CTCSTQGSYEQYF. The chain couples TRBV1 to TRBJ2-7; maybe TRBD1 (6 bases). The missing CDR3 end, 4 residues past where the read stops, is filled in from the germline J gene. V was pared by 5 bases and J by 0 bases, with 8 bases between. The length of the CDR3 is 13 residues. Germline V lookup: CDR1 NSQYPW, CDR2 LRSPGD (reference sequence).

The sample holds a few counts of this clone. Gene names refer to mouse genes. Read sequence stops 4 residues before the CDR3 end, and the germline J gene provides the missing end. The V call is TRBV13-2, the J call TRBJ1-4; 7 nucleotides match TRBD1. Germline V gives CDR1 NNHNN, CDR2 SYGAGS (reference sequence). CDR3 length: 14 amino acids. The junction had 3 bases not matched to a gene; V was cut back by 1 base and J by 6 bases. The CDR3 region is CASGDRGLDERLFF. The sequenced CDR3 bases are TGTGCCAGCGGTGATAGGGGGCTGGACGAA.

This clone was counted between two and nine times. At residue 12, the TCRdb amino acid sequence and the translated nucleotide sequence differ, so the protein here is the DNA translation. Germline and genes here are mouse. The CDR3 spells CASSDAAAYNSPLYF. CDR3 DNA (partial): TGTGCCAGCAGTGATGCAGCGGCCTATAATTCGCCC. The V call is TRBV13-1, the J call TRBJ1-6; D is uncertain. The read halts 3 residues ahead of the CDR3 end, with the missing end drawn from the germline J gene. TRBJ1-6 is an open reading frame whose function is uncertain. CDR1 NSHNY and CDR2 SYGAGN come from the germline V gene. CDR3 size: 15 residues. V gave up 0 bases and J gave up 2 bases, with 6 bases separating them.

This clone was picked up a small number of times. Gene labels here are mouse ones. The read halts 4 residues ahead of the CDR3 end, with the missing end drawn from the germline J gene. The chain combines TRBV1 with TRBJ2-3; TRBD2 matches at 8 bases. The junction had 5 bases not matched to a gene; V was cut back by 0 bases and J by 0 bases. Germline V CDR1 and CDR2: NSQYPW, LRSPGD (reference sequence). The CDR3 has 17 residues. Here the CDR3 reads CTCSAERGGGSAETLYF. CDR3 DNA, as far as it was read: TGCACCTGCAGTGCAGAGCGGGGGGGCGGAAGTGCAGAA. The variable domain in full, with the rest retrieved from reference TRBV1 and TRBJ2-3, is VTLLEQNPRWRLVPRGQAVNLRCILKNSQYPWMSWYQQDLQKQLQWLFTLRSPGDKEVKSLPGADYLATRVTDTELRLQVANMSQGRTLYCTCSAERGGGSAETLYFGSGTRLTVL.

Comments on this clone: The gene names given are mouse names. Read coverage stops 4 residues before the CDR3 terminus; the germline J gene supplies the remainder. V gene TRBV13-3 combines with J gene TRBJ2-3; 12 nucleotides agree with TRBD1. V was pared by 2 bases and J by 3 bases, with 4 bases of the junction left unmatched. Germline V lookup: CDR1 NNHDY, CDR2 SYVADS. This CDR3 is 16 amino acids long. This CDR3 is CASSEGGQGAAETLYF. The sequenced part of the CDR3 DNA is TGTGCCAGCAGTGAGGGGGGACAGGGGGCGGCAGAA.

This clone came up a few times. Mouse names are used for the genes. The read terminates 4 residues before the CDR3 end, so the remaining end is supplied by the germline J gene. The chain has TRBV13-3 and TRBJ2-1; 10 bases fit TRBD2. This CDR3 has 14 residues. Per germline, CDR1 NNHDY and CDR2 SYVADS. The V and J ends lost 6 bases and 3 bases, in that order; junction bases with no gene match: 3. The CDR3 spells CASTNWGGYAEQFF. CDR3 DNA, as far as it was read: TGTGCCAGCACCAACTGGGGGGGCTATGCT.

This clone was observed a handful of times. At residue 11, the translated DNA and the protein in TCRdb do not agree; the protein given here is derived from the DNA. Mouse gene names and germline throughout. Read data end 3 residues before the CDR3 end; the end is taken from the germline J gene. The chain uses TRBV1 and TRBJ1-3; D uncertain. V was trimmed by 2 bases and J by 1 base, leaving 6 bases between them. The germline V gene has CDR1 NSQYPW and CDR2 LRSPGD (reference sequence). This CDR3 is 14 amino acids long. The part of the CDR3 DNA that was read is TGCACCTGCAGTGCACCAGTGTCTGGAAATACG. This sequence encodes CTCSAPVSGNT. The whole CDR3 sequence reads CTCSAPVSGNTLYF.

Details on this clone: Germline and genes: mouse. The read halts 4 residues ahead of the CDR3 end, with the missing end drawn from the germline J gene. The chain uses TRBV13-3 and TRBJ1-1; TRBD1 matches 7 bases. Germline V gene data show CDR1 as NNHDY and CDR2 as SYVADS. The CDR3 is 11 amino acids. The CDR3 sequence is CASKGQKEVFF. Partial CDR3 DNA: TGTGCCAGCAAGGGACAGAAA.